Reported below is one T cell receptor beta chain. Germline trimming cut 3 bases from V and 5 bases from J; bases unmatched to any gene: 12. Germline lookup yields CDR1 SGHTA and CDR2 FQGNSA. The CDR3 covers 16 residues. This entry comes from a study of blood T cell repertoires in COVID-19. Repertoires were generated with immunoSEQ multiplex PCR, while TCRdb's copy carries only in-frame clones and drops some. This sample carries 220,000 or so clones, 80% to 85% of them seen once, and the ten largest clones take about 20%. Sample: peripheral blood. The receptor's source is a man under 40 with active or convalescent COVID-19. This chain links TRBV7-2 with TRBJ2-5; 7 bases fit TRBD2. The CDR3 DNA reads TGTGCCAGCAGCTTGCGGGGGAGCTCCTTCAGCGAGACCCAGTACTTC. Translation: CASSLRGSSFSETQYF.